Shown below are 28 T cell receptor beta chains from a single sample sequenced in a study of blood T cell repertoires in COVID-19. Clones were read by immunoSEQ multiplex PCR, and TCRdb kept only the in-frame ones, dropping some. In the table there are about 81,000 clones, 91% of which are singletons. The sequenced material came from peripheral blood. These TCRs come from a woman in her forties or fifties in a cohort sampled during active COVID-19.

The count of this clone is one. The chain uses TRBV9 and TRBJ2-1; 10 nucleotides align to TRBD2. Germline V gene lookup returns CDR1 SGDLS and CDR2 YYNGEE. Unmatched junction bases numbered 10, after V lost 3 bases and J lost 7 bases. This CDR3 has 16 amino acids. The CDR3 is CASSAQRKRGGNEQFF. In nucleotides, the CDR3 is TGTGCCAGCAGCGCCCAGAGGAAGCGGGGGGGGAATGAGCAGTTCTTC.

The gene calls are TRBV7-8 and TRBJ1-2, with 8 bases fitting TRBD1. The CDR3 sequence is 15 residues long. After removal of 4 bases from V and 4 bases from J, the junction contained 8 bases not matched to a gene. CDR1 SGHVS and CDR2 FQNEAQ come from the germline V gene. In DNA, the CDR3 is TGTGCCAGCAGCTCCTCACAGGGGGTGGTCTATGGCTACACCTTC. It translates to CASSSSQGVVYGYTF.

V and J are TRBV6-5 and TRBJ1-1, with D hard to call. The germline V gene encodes CDR1 MNHEY and CDR2 SVGAGI. V dropped 8 bases and J dropped 4 bases, with 11 bases sitting between them. The CDR3 has 12 amino acids. This chain's CDR3 is CASRWLITEAFF. The DNA for the CDR3 is TGTGCCAGCCGATGGCTGATCACTGAAGCTTTCTTT.

The chain has TRBV30 and TRBJ2-6, with TRBD1 matching over 7 bases. Losses at the gene ends were 2 bases for V and 2 bases for J; bases not matched to a gene: 24. Looked up from germline, CDR1 is GTSNPN and CDR2 is SVGIG (reference sequence). The CDR3 covers 22 residues. The CDR3 nucleotides read TGTGCCTGGAGTCCCCCATTTATAGTGACTAACAGGGGATCTCCTGGGGCCAACGTCCTGACTTTC. This translates into CAWSPPFIVTNRGSPGANVLTF.

This CDR3 reads CASSNDRVPSGANVLTF. The CDR3 DNA reads TGTGCCAGCAGCAACGACCGGGTACCTTCTGGGGCCAACGTCCTGACTTTC. The chain links TRBV7-9 to TRBJ2-6; D call uncertain. Germline CDR1 reads SEHNR; CDR2 reads FQNEAQ (reference sequence). CDR3 length: 17 amino acids. The V end was cut by 5 bases, the J end by 1 base, with 15 bases between.

J is TRBJ2-3 and V is TRBV4-2; D is possibly TRBD1 (5 bases). The germline V gene has CDR1 LGHNA and CDR2 YNFKEQ. Trimming took 1 base from V and 6 from J, leaving 11 bases between them. This CDR3 region has 14 residues. The CDR3 coding sequence is TGTGCCAGCAGCCAAGTCCCTGGGGCGGATACGCAGTATTTT. Translating it yields CASSQVPGADTQYF.

This rearrangement joins TRBV19 to TRBJ2-3; TRBD1 matches 8 bases. This CDR3 contains 15 residues. V shed 4 bases and J 2 bases; nucleotides not matched to a gene: 5. Germline CDR1 and CDR2: LNHDA and SQIVND (reference sequence). CDR3 region: CASSTGQVITDTQYF. Here the CDR3 DNA reads TGTGCCAGTAGTACGGGACAGGTTATCACAGATACGCAGTATTTT.

This clone was recorded only once. This chain connects TRBV7-9 to TRBJ2-5; D is perhaps TRBD1 (5 bases). CDR1 and CDR2 (germline): SEHNR, FQNEAQ (reference sequence). V lost 5 bases, J lost 4 bases, and 23 bases lay in between. The CDR3 loop spans 17 amino acids. CDR3 DNA: TGTGCCAGCAGCCCGATTAAATGGGGTTGGGGCGGAGAGACCCAGTACTTC. Translated: CASSPIKWGWGGETQYF.

V is TRBV28 and J is TRBJ1-1; D perhaps matches TRBD1 (6 bases). Trimming shortened V by 5 bases and J by 0 bases, and 13 bases separated the two germline ends. CDR3 length equals 15 residues. CDR1 MDHEN and CDR2 SYDVKM come from the germline V gene. CDR3 in DNA: TGTGCCAGCAGTCTCACAGGGTTGTTGAACACTGAAGCTTTCTTT. Translating it yields CASSLTGLLNTEAFF.

The chain carries TRBV6-6 and TRBJ1-3; D is unclear. Trimming took off 5 bases at V and 4 bases at J, with 6 bases between the two ends. Looked up from germline, CDR1 is MNHNY and CDR2 is SVGAGI (reference sequence). CDR3 length: 12 amino acids. The CDR3 protein is CASSPQGNTIYF. The CDR3 DNA reads as TGTGCCAGCAGTCCTCAGGGAAACACCATATATTTT.

The V and J genes are TRBV5-1 and TRBJ2-5; D is perhaps TRBD2 (5 bases). V gave up 2 bases and J gave up 1 base, with 9 bases separating them. This CDR3 has 14 residues. Germline V lookup: CDR1 SGHRS, CDR2 YFSETQ. The CDR3 spells CASSFIAGQETQYF. In DNA form, the CDR3 reads TGCGCCAGCAGCTTCATTGCGGGCCAAGAGACCCAGTACTTC.

The chain links TRBV9 to TRBJ1-2; perhaps TRBD1 as D (6 bases). Looked up from germline, CDR1 is SGDLS and CDR2 is YYNGEE. The CDR3 has 16 residues. V gave up 8 bases and J gave up 3 bases, with 23 bases separating them. Here the CDR3 reads CASTRGQATPYYGYTF. CDR3 coding DNA: TGTGCCAGTACCCGGGGACAAGCCACCCCATACTATGGCTACACCTTC.

V and J are TRBV24-1 and TRBJ2-5; 7 bases line up with TRBD2. CDR1 and CDR2 from the germline V gene are KGHDR and SFDVKD. The CDR3 contains 14 residues. Trimming cost V 3 bases and J 4 bases; bases outside gene matches: 4. CDR3 nucleotides: TGTGCCACCAGTGATCCGACGGGGGGAGAGACCCAGTACTTC. It encodes CATSDPTGGETQYF.

V usage is TRBV15 and J usage is TRBJ2-5; D may be TRBD2 (6 bases). This CDR3 is built from 15 residues. With 3 bases removed from V and 1 base from J, the gap between germline ends came to 12 bases. CDR1 is LNHNV and CDR2 is YYDKDF in the germline V gene (reference sequence). For the CDR3, the DNA is TGTGCCACCAGCAGGGGGGGAGGACCCCAAGAGACCCAGTACTTC. Translated: CATSRGGGPQETQYF.

The chain couples TRBV7-8 to TRBJ2-7; D gene uncertain. This CDR3 is 12 amino acids long. Trimming removed 4 bases at V and 0 bases at J, with 4 bases between. Germline V gene data show CDR1 as SGHVS and CDR2 as FQNEAQ. CDR3: CASSSVSYEQYF. CDR3 DNA sequence: TGTGCCAGCAGCTCGGTCTCCTACGAGCAGTACTTC.

The CDR3 reads CASSHGTSGSLNEQFF. CDR3 nucleotide sequence: TGTGCCAGCAGCCACGGGACTAGCGGGAGTCTTAATGAGCAGTTCTTC. This chain uses TRBV7-3 with TRBJ2-1, with 14 bases fitting TRBD2. From germline, CDR1 is SGHTA and CDR2 FQGTGA. The CDR3 spans 16 residues. With 5 bases clipped from V and 7 bases from J, the junction kept 7 bases outside the gene matches.

The rearrangement links TRBV28 to TRBJ1-1; weak D call: TRBD1 (5 bases). Trimming removed 3 bases from V and 1 base from J, with 15 bases in between. The CDR3 loop spans 16 amino acids. In germline, CDR1 is MDHEN, CDR2 SYDVKM. The CDR3 sequence is CASSFGQGRGNTEAFF. The DNA of the CDR3 is TGTGCCAGCAGTTTCGGACAAGGAAGGGGGAACACTGAAGCTTTCTTT.

The chain couples TRBV5-1 to TRBJ2-7; TRBD2 might be the D (6 bases). V dropped 5 bases and J dropped 0 bases, with 9 bases sitting between them. The CDR3 is 13 amino acids. Germline-derived CDR1 and CDR2 are SGHRS and YFSETQ. In DNA form, the CDR3 reads TGCGCCAGCAGTCGGGACTTCTCCTACGAGCAGTACTTC. Its protein is CASSRDFSYEQYF.

This sequence joins TRBV7-2 and TRBJ2-4; possibly TRBD1 for D (6 bases). The CDR3 is made up of 17 amino acids. Deletions cut 1 base from V and 5 bases from J, with 18 bases between. Germline lookup yields CDR1 SGHTA and CDR2 FQGNSA. CDR3: CASSLVRARTVQNIQYF. The CDR3 DNA is TGTGCCAGCAGCTTAGTCAGAGCCAGGACAGTACAAAACATTCAGTACTTC.

The chain couples TRBV6-6 to TRBJ2-1; maybe TRBD1 (6 bases). The V end was cut by 4 bases, the J end by 4 bases, with 8 bases between. Germline V gene lookup returns CDR1 MNHNY and CDR2 SVGAGI (reference sequence). The CDR3 runs to 13 residues. Here the CDR3 reads CASSSGQYNEQFF. DNA for the CDR3: TGTGCCAGCAGTTCCGGACAGTACAATGAGCAGTTCTTC.

V usage is TRBV11-2 and J usage is TRBJ1-1, with a possible D match to TRBD1 (6 bases). The germline V and J ends were trimmed by 5 bases and 0 bases, with 13 bases remaining between them. This CDR3 has 15 amino acids. CDR1 and CDR2 from the germline V gene are SGHAT and FQNNGV. The CDR3 DNA follows: TGTGCCAGCAGCGGGGGGGCGCGTATGAACACTGAAGCTTTCTTT. Residues: CASSGGARMNTEAFF.

This chain links TRBV9 with TRBJ1-3; possibly TRBD1 for D (6 bases). With 4 bases removed from V and 3 bases from J, the gap between germline ends came to 11 bases. Germline-derived CDR1 and CDR2 are SGDLS and YYNGEE. The CDR3 is made up of 14 amino acids. The CDR3 bases are TGTGCCAGCAGCACTCAGGGGTTTGGAAACACCATATATTTT. This sequence encodes CASSTQGFGNTIYF.

The gene calls are TRBV7-9 and TRBJ2-7, with TRBD2 identical over 13 bases. CDR1 and CDR2 from the germline V gene are SEHNR and FQNEAQ (reference sequence). This CDR3 is 15 amino acids long. V gave up 5 bases and J gave up 1 base; unmatched junction bases: 2. In DNA form, the CDR3 reads TGTGCCAGCAGCCCGGGACTAGCGGGATCCTACGAGCAGTACTTC. Protein sequence: CASSPGLAGSYEQYF.

The chain recombines TRBV2 with TRBJ1-6; TRBD1 matches 10 bases. V lost 6 bases and J lost 15; bases outside the gene matches: 14. Looked up from germline, CDR1 is SNHLY and CDR2 is FYNNEI. This CDR3 is 15 amino acids long. This CDR3 reads CASRRQGAKEGRLHF. The DNA of the CDR3 is TGTGCCAGCAGGAGACAGGGGGCGAAGGAAGGGCGCCTCCACTTT. The complete variable domain, with remaining parts taken from reference TRBV2 and TRBJ1-6, reads EPEVTQTPSHQVTQMGQEVILRCVPISNHLYFYWYRQILGQKVEFLVSFYNNEISEKSEIFDDQFSVERPDGSNFTLKIRSTKLEDSAMYFCASRRQGAKEGRLHFGNGTRLTVT.

This rearrangement joins TRBV9 to TRBJ2-1, with 9 bases identical to TRBD1. The length of the CDR3 is 17 residues. Per germline, CDR1 SGDLS and CDR2 YYNGEE. V was pared by 0 bases and J by 6 bases, with 10 bases of the junction left unmatched. CDR3 loop: CASSVVYGTGRGNEQFF. DNA of the CDR3: TGTGCCAGCAGCGTAGTTTACGGGACAGGGAGGGGCAATGAGCAGTTCTTC. The whole variable domain, remainder taken from reference TRBV9 and TRBJ2-1, is DSGVTQTPKHLITATGQRVTLRCSPRSGDLSVYWYQQSLDQGLQFLIQYYNGEERAKGNILERFSAQQFPDLHSELNLSSLELGDSALYFCASSVVYGTGRGNEQFFGPGTRLTVL.

The rearrangement links TRBV2 to TRBJ1-4; D ambiguous. The V end was cut by 10 bases, the J end by 2 bases, with 14 bases between. The CDR3 sequence is 14 residues long. CDR1 and CDR2 (germline): SNHLY, FYNNEI. The CDR3 DNA is TGTGCCACCCGACGGGGTGGTACTAATGAAAAACTGTTTTTT. It translates to CATRRGGTNEKLFF.

This chain joins TRBV6-5 and TRBJ1-4; possible D gene TRBD1, 6 bases. V was pared by 2 bases and J by 3 bases, with 10 bases between. CDR1 and CDR2 from the germline V gene are MNHEY and SVGAGI. The length of the CDR3 is 15 residues. DNA of the CDR3: TGTGCCAGCAGTTACGAGACAGGAGCTAATGAAAAACTGTTTTTT. The encoded protein is CASSYETGANEKLFF.

The chain recombines TRBV10-3 with TRBJ2-3; TRBD2 agrees at 13 bases. The CDR3 is made up of 16 amino acids. The trim removed 4 bases at V and 5 bases at J, leaving 6 bases unmatched. Looked up from germline, CDR1 is ENHRY and CDR2 is SYGVKD. This CDR3 reads CAISGLAGGIGDTQYF. The DNA of the CDR3 is TGTGCCATCAGTGGACTAGCGGGGGGAATAGGAGATACGCAGTATTTT.